The 8 T cell receptor beta chains listed next were all sequenced from one sample in a study of T cell repertoires in cytomegalovirus infection. TCRdb reanalysed the reads using MiXCR and keeps one entry per CDR3 protein. This table has some 240,000 distinct CDR3 sequences, 17% appearing once. The sample was CD8+ T cells from PBMCs. The receptors derive from a human donor in good health (CMV status not recorded). Some clones in this sample may be carry-over from other donors' samples.

This clonotype appeared a few times. The V and J genes are TRBV2 and TRBJ2-3; D is undetermined. Looked up from germline, CDR1 is SNHLY and CDR2 is FYNNEI. Trimming stripped 6 bases from V and 6 bases from J, with 4 bases between. The CDR3 totals 10 residues. CDR3 sequence reads: CASRGDTQYF. CDR3 bases: TGTGCCAGCAGGGGTGATACGCAGTATTTT.

This clonotype was found many times. V and J are TRBV7-9 and TRBJ2-3; 9 bases fit TRBD2. The CDR3 consists of 16 residues. Unmatched junction bases numbered 6, after V lost 3 bases and J lost 2 bases. Germline V lookup: CDR1 SEHNR, CDR2 FQNEAQ (reference sequence). The chain's CDR3 is CASSFARGGDTDTQYF. The CDR3 coding sequence is TGTGCCAGCAGCTTCGCGCGCGGGGGGGACACAGATACGCAGTATTTT. The entire variable domain, with the rest obtained from reference TRBV7-9 and TRBJ2-3, is as follows: DTGVSQNPRHKITKRGQNVTFRCDPISEHNRLYWYRQTLGQGPEFLTYFQNEAQLEKSRLLSDRFSAERPKGSFSTLEIQRTEQGDSAMYLCASSFARGGDTDTQYFGPGTRLTVL.

The table lists this clonotype with a few counts. V and J are TRBV20-1 and TRBJ2-3; TRBD2 agrees at 8 bases. J gave up 4 bases and V 6 bases, and 15 bases lay outside the gene matches. The CDR3 has 16 residues. Germline-derived CDR1 and CDR2 are DFQATT and SNEGSKA (reference sequence). In nucleotides, the CDR3 is TGCAGTGCCCCTCGACCTAGCGGGCCGACTTCAGATACGCAGTATTTT. The encoded protein is CSAPRPSGPTSDTQYF.

This clonotype was seen a handful of times. This chain joins TRBV9 and TRBJ2-3; D is possibly TRBD2 (6 bases). Trimming shortened V by 3 bases and J by 6 bases, and 14 bases separated the two germline ends. Germline-derived CDR1 and CDR2 are SGDLS and YYNGEE. There are 14 residues in the CDR3. The CDR3 sequence is CASSGGLPGDTQYF. The DNA of the CDR3 is TGTGCCAGCAGCGGGGGACTTCCTGGCGATACGCAGTATTTT.

The rearrangement links TRBV4-1 to TRBJ2-7; 10 bases align to TRBD2. The V gene's germline CDR1 is MGHRA and CDR2 YSYEKL. This CDR3 is built from 15 residues. Germline trimming cut 0 bases from V and 4 bases from J; bases unmatched to any gene: 3. The CDR3 loop is CASSQDASGGYEQYF. In DNA form, the CDR3 reads TGCGCCAGCAGCCAAGACGCTAGCGGGGGTTACGAGCAGTACTTC.

At least ten counts were recorded for this clonotype. The chain recombines TRBV7-6 with TRBJ1-4, with D unclear. Germline V lookup: CDR1 SGHVS, CDR2 FNYEAQ. The CDR3 runs 14 residues. V dropped 5 bases and J dropped 2 bases, with 9 bases sitting between them. The CDR3 is CASSIRPTNEKLFF. The CDR3 DNA is TGTGCCAGCAGCATTCGGCCTACTAATGAAAAACTGTTTTTT.

J is TRBJ2-3 and V is TRBV12-3 or TRBV12-4; unclear D gene. The CDR3 consists of 13 residues. Trimming removed 1 base from V and 3 bases from J, with 5 bases in between. The DNA of the CDR3 is TGTGCCAGCAGTTTAGTGTTGACAGATACGCAGTATTTT. It is translated as CASSLVLTDTQYF.

The genes are TRBV6-2 or TRBV6-3 and TRBJ2-7; tentative D call: TRBD1 (6 bases). This CDR3 spans 17 amino acids. Trimming shortened V by 0 bases and J by 5 bases, and 20 bases separated the two germline ends. The germline V gene has CDR1 MNHEY and CDR2 SVGEGT. As DNA, the CDR3 is TGTGCCAGCAGTTACTCGACCCCCAAACAGGGTATGGACGAGCAGTACTTC. This translates into CASSYSTPKQGMDEQYF.